This passage covers 4 T cell receptor beta chains from one sample sequenced in a study of blood T cells in healthy people across ages. A J-beta primer mix and a sample-barcoded 5' primer were used in a second PCR of roughly 6 to 11 cycles. Using its own MiXCR run on the 5' RACE reads, TCRdb lists one record per CDR3 protein. The table records 1.5 million to 2 million distinct CDR3 sequences, approximately 30% of them present only once. The sequencing sample was made of blood. These TCRs come from a woman in her 30s in good health.

This clonotype was picked up many times. This sequence joins TRBV12-3 or TRBV12-4 and TRBJ2-7; TRBD2 matches 8 bases. The CDR3 spans 14 residues. The trim removed 5 bases at V and 3 bases at J, leaving 6 bases unmatched. The CDR3 region is CASSPGLGLYEQYF. CDR3 in DNA: TGTGCCAGCAGTCCGGGACTAGGTCTCTACGAGCAGTACTTC.

With respect to this clonotype: A much larger clonotype is one base distant, so this may be a read error. V gene TRBV10-3 combines with J gene TRBJ2-7; D is unresolved. The CDR3 has 13 amino acids. Germline lookup yields CDR1 ENHRY and CDR2 SYGVKD. CDR3: CVIRATENYEQYF. CDR3 nucleotides: TGTGTCATCAGAGCAACAGAAAACTACGAGCAGTACTTC.

This clonotype was counted only a few times. An end of the junction does not agree with germline; a read error may underlie this. This chain joins TRBV29-1 and TRBJ1-1, with D perhaps matching TRBD1 (5 bases). The length of the CDR3 is 13 residues. The V gene's germline CDR1 is SQVTM and CDR2 ANQGSEA. The CDR3 is CSVEFRGATEAFF. CDR3 DNA sequence: TGCAGCGTTGAATTTAGGGGAGCCACTGAGGCTTTCTTT. The full variable domain, its missing parts supplied by reference TRBV29-1 and TRBJ1-1, is SAVISQKPSRDICQRGTSLTIQCQVDSQVTMMFWYRQQPGQSLTLIATANQGSEATYESGFVIDKFPISRPNLTFSTLTVSNMSPEDSSIYLCSVEFRGATEAFFGQGTRLTVV.

This clonotype was detected a few times. The genes are TRBV24-1 and TRBJ1-4; 7 bases are a match to TRBD1. Trimming took 4 bases from V and 5 from J; bases not matched to a gene: 0. Germline-derived CDR1 and CDR2 are KGHDR and SFDVKD. The CDR3 is 13 residues long. The CDR3 coding sequence is TGTGCCACCAGTGAGACAGGGAATGAAAAACTGTTTTTT. Translating it yields CATSETGNEKLFF.